The source of this T cell receptor (beta chain) is a study of T cell changes during pregnancy in multiple sclerosis. Using immunoSEQ multiplex PCR, the repertoire was profiled, and TCRdb retains in-frame clones only, with some absent. The data show fewer than 30,000 clones, 90% seen once. J lost 3 bases, V lost 2 bases, and 8 bases had no gene match. Germline V gene sequence: CDR1 SNHLY, CDR2 FYNNEI. The CDR3 totals 16 residues. The TCR sequence derives from a female donor in good health, enrolled as a control in a pregnancy study. The V gene is TRBV2, the J gene TRBJ2-7; TRBD2 matches 9 bases. The sequences come from CD8+ T cells from peripheral blood mononuclear cells, collected in the third trimester of pregnancy. CDR3 sequence reads: CASSEYLLAGSYEQYF. Written as DNA, the CDR3 is TGTGCCAGCAGTGAATATCTACTAGCGGGCAGCTACGAGCAGTACTTC.